This TCR beta chain appears in the sequencing data of a study of shared clonotypes between healthy human individuals. Positively selected for CCR7, the CD45RO-negative cells used as naive CD8 cells excluded terminally differentiated effector memory CD45RA+ cells. The method was immunoSEQ multiplex PCR; TCRdb's version includes in-frame clones alone and lacks a portion of them. The table records about 2.1 million clones, over 85% of them present only once. V lost 4 bases, J lost 4 bases, and 12 bases stayed unmatched. Germline V gene data show CDR1 as MGHRA and CDR2 as YSYEKL. This CDR3 has 16 amino acids.

Sequencing was carried out using naive CD8+ T cells from PBMCs. The source of this sequence is a man younger than 35 in good health. Some clones in this sample may be carry-over from other donors' samples. J is TRBJ2-7 and V is TRBV4-1, with 8 nucleotides matching TRBD1. The CDR3 DNA is TGCGCCAGCAGCCCCGGGGAAGCCAGGGGGCTTTACGAGCAGTACTTC. It is translated as CASSPGEARGLYEQYF.